This TCR beta chain is drawn from a study of T cell repertoires in cytomegalovirus infection. Study as a whole: Well-studied HLA-B-restricted epitopes and recently identified HLA-C-restricted epitopes of CMV were both used in the study. Indicated by public TCR beta signatures were CMV infection and matching HLA type. The study's findings and limits: Across the ex vivo response, the dominant clonotypes were HLA-C-restricted CMV-specific TCR beta clonotypes. Summed frequency of shared TCR beta families picked out CMV carriers who also had the relevant HLA.

This clonotype was seen at least ten times. What it recognizes is unknown. In TCRdb, the reads were re-called with MiXCR into one record per CDR3 protein. The sample has around 800,000 distinct CDR3 sequences, 30% to 35% seen once. The germline V and J ends were trimmed by 1 base and 4 bases, with 20 bases remaining between them. Germline V gene sequence: CDR1 SGHTA, CDR2 FQGNSA. The CDR3 has 18 amino acids. The sequence was obtained from a human donor in good health (CMV status not recorded). Some clones in this sample may be carry-over from other donors' samples. The material sequenced was cultured CD8+ T cells from PBMCs, taken from culture after CMV antigen stimulation. The chain has TRBV7-2 and TRBJ1-5; no firm D call. In nucleotides, the CDR3 is TGTGCCAGCAGCTTAGAGGCCCTATGGGGTCTGGGTAATCAGCCCCAGCATTTT. Protein: CASSLEALWGLGNQPQHF.